The text below deals with one T cell receptor beta chain. The CDR3 runs 15 residues. Germline assignment: CDR1 SGHRS and CDR2 YFSETQ. Trimming cost V 1 base and J 5 bases, with 15 bases left between them. The sample is drawn from a study of beta chain features in type 1 diabetes. Of the isolated RNA, all was reverse transcribed, and so the sequenced material was expressed TCRB transcripts. Sequencing of stem cell-like memory T cell samples yielded approximately 1 million reads on average. The data were produced by immunoSEQ multiplex PCR, yet TCRdb's version contains in-frame clones alone and is incomplete. The table records tens of thousands of clones, 25% to 35% of them present only once.

The chain links TRBV5-1 to TRBJ1-1, with a tentative D call TRBD1 (5 bases). Material for sequencing was stem cell memory CD4+ T cells from blood. The sequence came from a young woman in good health. CDR3 sequence (DNA): TGCGCCAGCAGCTTGCCTCGGGGGGGAGGTACTGAAGCTTTCTTT. Its translation is CASSLPRGGGTEAFF.